This T cell receptor beta chain was retrieved from a study of blood T cell repertoires in COVID-19. Method: immunoSEQ multiplex PCR; TCRdb's copy keeps in-frame clones and lacks some. This repertoire shows over 400,000 clones, around 85% found once; its top ten account for 6.5% to 9.5%. Trimming stripped 2 bases from V and 1 base from J, with 8 bases between. CDR1 is MNHEY and CDR2 is SVGAGI in the germline V gene. CDR3 size: 14 residues. Recruitment covered about two dozen US areas and drew participants whose ages spanned roughly 18 to 95 years. The sequenced sample consisted of PBMCs or T cells enriched from blood (not recorded which). The V and J genes are TRBV6-5 and TRBJ1-1; D call uncertain. The receptor comes from a woman aged 55-75 years who had recovered from COVID-19. The CDR3 loop is CASSYGWANTEAFF. In nucleotides, the CDR3 is TGTGCCAGCAGTTACGGGTGGGCGAACACTGAAGCTTTCTTT.